The next 5 T cell receptor beta chains were all read from a single sample in a study of T cell responses to AZD1222 COVID-19 vaccine. Produced via immunoSEQ multiplex PCR; TCRdb's table is partial and in-frame only. Among more than 150,000 clones listed, more than 75% were seen once. Sequenced here: peripheral blood, sampled 28 days after the second AZD1222 dose. The origin of the receptors is an adult who received the AZD1222 COVID-19 vaccine.

This chain joins TRBV5-1 and TRBJ2-1; D not certain. Germline CDR1 is SGHRS and CDR2 is YFSETQ. This CDR3 spans 16 amino acids. V gave up 2 bases and J gave up 4 bases, with 16 bases separating them. The CDR3 DNA reads as TGCGCCAGCAGCTTCATCCGTCCTCTGGGATACAATGAGCAGTTCTTC. Residues: CASSFIRPLGYNEQFF. The variable domain in full, completed from reference TRBV5-1 and TRBJ2-1, reads KAGVTQTPRYLIKTRGQQVTLSCSPISGHRSVSWYQQTPGQGLQFLFEYFSETQRNKGNFPGRFSGRQFSNSRSEMNVSTLELGDSALYLCASSFIRPLGYNEQFFGPGTRLTVL.

This CDR3 is CASSQLRDRLTQYF. Written as DNA, the CDR3 is TGCGCCAGCAGCCAGCTGCGGGACAGACTTACGCAGTATTTT. V gene TRBV4-3 combines with J gene TRBJ2-3, with TRBD1 as a possible D gene (7 bases). The length of the CDR3 is 14 residues. The V gene lost 3 bases and the J gene lost 8 bases, with 15 bases spanning the gap. Germline CDR1 is LGHNA and CDR2 is YSLEER.

This clone occurred once. Here the CDR3 reads CASSPSRDRGWNTEAFF. CDR3 nucleotides: TGTGCCAGCTCACCGTCCCGGGACAGGGGGTGGAACACTGAAGCTTTCTTT. The chain combines TRBV18 with TRBJ1-1; 11 bases match TRBD1. The J segment lost 1 base and the V segment lost 3 bases, leaving 7 bases of the junction unmatched. CDR1 and CDR2 (germline): KGHSH, LQKENI. The CDR3 covers 17 residues. The whole variable domain, filled in from reference TRBV18 and TRBJ1-1, reads NAGVMQNPRHLVRRRGQEARLRCSPMKGHSHVYWYRQLPEEGLKFMVYLQKENIIDESGMPKERFSAEFPKEGPSILRIQQVVRGDSAAYFCASSPSRDRGWNTEAFFGQGTRLTVV.

The chain carries TRBV19 and TRBJ2-5; the match to TRBD2 covers 10 bases. Germline V gene lookup returns CDR1 LNHDA and CDR2 SQIVND (reference sequence). The CDR3 has 16 residues. After removal of 4 bases from V and 2 bases from J, the junction contained 7 bases not matched to a gene. CDR3 in DNA: TGTGCCAGTAGTAAAGCGGGAGGGCCAGTTCAAGAGACCCAGTACTTC. Encoded protein: CASSKAGGPVQETQYF.

V gene TRBV5-1 combines with J gene TRBJ2-1; TRBD2 might be the D (6 bases). This CDR3 region has 18 residues. V gave up 4 bases and J gave up 0 bases, with 20 bases separating them. Germline V gene sequence: CDR1 SGHRS, CDR2 YFSETQ. The CDR3 sequence: CASSGGFGRLGSYNEQFF. CDR3 DNA: TGCGCCAGCAGCGGCGGATTCGGGAGACTGGGCTCCTACAATGAGCAGTTCTTC.